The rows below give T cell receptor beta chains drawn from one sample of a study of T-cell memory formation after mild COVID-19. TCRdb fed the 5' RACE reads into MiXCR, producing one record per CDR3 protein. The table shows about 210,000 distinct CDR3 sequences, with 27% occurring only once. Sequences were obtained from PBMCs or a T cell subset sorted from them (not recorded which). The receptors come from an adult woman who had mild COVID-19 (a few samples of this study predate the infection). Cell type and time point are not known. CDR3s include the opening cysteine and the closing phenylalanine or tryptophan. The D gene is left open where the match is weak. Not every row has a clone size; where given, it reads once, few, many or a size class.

cdr3_nt: TGTGCCAGCAGCCCGAAGGGAGGCACCGGGGAGCTGTTTTTT
cdr3_aa: CASSPKGGTGELFF
clone_size: few
j_call: TRBJ2-2
v_call: TRBV11-2
d_call: NA

cdr3_nt: TGCAGTGCTATAGAGGGGGGGCCAGCAGAGACCCAGTACTTC
cdr3_aa: CSAIEGGPAETQYF
clone_size: NA
j_call: TRBJ2-5
v_call: TRBV20-1
d_call: NA

cdr3_nt: TGTGCCAGCAGACGCCGGGATCTAGGCGAGCAGTACTTC
cdr3_aa: CASRRRDLGEQYF
clone_size: few
j_call: TRBJ2-7
v_call: TRBV12-3/TRBV12-4
d_call: NA

cdr3_nt: TGCAGCGTTTTGGGGGACAGTGGCTACACCTTC
cdr3_aa: CSVLGDSGYTF
clone_size: few
j_call: TRBJ1-2
v_call: TRBV29-1
d_call: TRBD1

cdr3_nt: TGTGCCAGCAGCTCCCGGGACCCCTACTACGAGCAGTACTTC
cdr3_aa: CASSSRDPYYEQYF
clone_size: NA
j_call: TRBJ2-7
v_call: TRBV7-9
d_call: NA

cdr3_nt: TGTGCCAGCAGCCCGGTAGGGGGCCCCCGGGAGACCCAGTACTTC
cdr3_aa: CASSPVGGPRETQYF
clone_size: NA
j_call: TRBJ2-5
v_call: TRBV7-9
d_call: TRBD1

cdr3_nt: TGTGCCAGCAGCTTGCGGACAGGGACTAACACTGAAGCTTTCTTT
cdr3_aa: CASSLRTGTNTEAFF
clone_size: few
j_call: TRBJ1-1
v_call: TRBV7-9
d_call: TRBD1

cdr3_nt: TGTGCCAGCAGCTTAGGAGGGAGAGGGGAGCTGTTTTTT
cdr3_aa: CASSLGGRGELFF
clone_size: NA
j_call: TRBJ2-2
v_call: TRBV7-6
d_call: NA

cdr3_nt: TGTGCCAGCAGTTCGCGTAGTGGGAAGAACACCGGGGAGCTGTTTTTT
cdr3_aa: CASSSRSGKNTGELFF
clone_size: NA
j_call: TRBJ2-2
v_call: TRBV12-3/TRBV12-4
d_call: NA

cdr3_nt: TGTGCCAGCAGTTGGGACGGCGGGAAAGCTCCTCCTCGGGGCTACACCTTC
cdr3_aa: CASSWDGGKAPPRGYTF
clone_size: NA
j_call: TRBJ1-2
v_call: TRBV6-2/TRBV6-3
d_call: NA

cdr3_nt: TGTGCCAGCAGCCCCAGGTTTATGAACACTGAAGCTTTCTTT
cdr3_aa: CASSPRFMNTEAFF
clone_size: few
j_call: TRBJ1-1
v_call: TRBV12-3/TRBV12-4
d_call: NA

cdr3_nt: TGTGCCAGCAGCTCCAGATGGCTGGATGAGCAGTTCTTC
cdr3_aa: CASSSRWLDEQFF
clone_size: NA
j_call: TRBJ2-1
v_call: TRBV7-9
d_call: NA

cdr3_nt: TGCGCCAGCAGAATAGGCCAGGGGGTACTAAATTCACCCCTCCACTTT
cdr3_aa: CASRIGQGVLNSPLHF
clone_size: NA
j_call: TRBJ1-6
v_call: TRBV5-1
d_call: TRBD1

cdr3_nt: TGTGCCATCAGTGAGTCAACAGGAACAGGGGGGGCTTTCTTT
cdr3_aa: CAISESTGTGGAFF
clone_size: many
j_call: TRBJ1-1
v_call: TRBV10-3
d_call: TRBD1

cdr3_nt: TGTGCCAGTAGTATAGTAGGGACGGCCTCCTACGAGCAGTACTTC
cdr3_aa: CASSIVGTASYEQYF
clone_size: few
j_call: TRBJ2-7
v_call: TRBV19
d_call: NA

cdr3_nt: TGCAGTGCTGGAGTGGGACAGCAAGAGACCCAGTACTTC
cdr3_aa: CSAGVGQQETQYF
clone_size: NA
j_call: TRBJ2-5
v_call: TRBV20-1
d_call: TRBD1

cdr3_nt: TGTGCCAGTAGTATGGGCCAGGGCGGCAATCAGCCCCAGCATTTT
cdr3_aa: CASSMGQGGNQPQHF
clone_size: NA
j_call: TRBJ1-5
v_call: TRBV19
d_call: NA

cdr3_nt: TGTGCCAGCAGGCCCCGGGGGGGAACTAATGAAAAACTGTTTTTT
cdr3_aa: CASRPRGGTNEKLFF
clone_size: NA
j_call: TRBJ1-4
v_call: TRBV12-3/TRBV12-4
d_call: NA

cdr3_nt: TGTGCCAGCAGCCAAGAATACTCTCCGACAGGGGATGGCTACACCTTC
cdr3_aa: CASSQEYSPTGDGYTF
clone_size: few
j_call: TRBJ1-2
v_call: TRBV14
d_call: TRBD1

cdr3_nt: TGTGCCAGCAGCTTACAGGGAATCTGGGATGAGCAGTTCTTC
cdr3_aa: CASSLQGIWDEQFF
clone_size: NA
j_call: TRBJ2-1
v_call: TRBV5-5
d_call: NA

cdr3_nt: TGTGCCAGCACCAAACCGGGACAGAGTTATGGCTACACCTTC
cdr3_aa: CASTKPGQSYGYTF
clone_size: NA
j_call: TRBJ1-2
v_call: TRBV6-2/TRBV6-3
d_call: TRBD1

cdr3_nt: TGCAGTGCTAGAGATAGGGGACTAGCGGGGGGCCCGGGTGAGCAGTTCTTC
cdr3_aa: CSARDRGLAGGPGEQFF
clone_size: few
j_call: TRBJ2-1
v_call: TRBV20-1
d_call: TRBD2

cdr3_nt: TGCAGTGCTTCAGCCACTGAAGCTTTCTTT
cdr3_aa: CSASATEAFF
clone_size: NA
j_call: TRBJ1-1
v_call: TRBV20-1
d_call: NA

cdr3_nt: TGCGCCAGCAGCCCGGGACTAGCGACATACAATGAGCAGTTCTTC
cdr3_aa: CASSPGLATYNEQFF
clone_size: few
j_call: TRBJ2-1
v_call: TRBV4-3
d_call: TRBD2

cdr3_nt: TGCGCCAGCAGGGCAGAGGACATAGCCTCCTACGAGCAGTACTTC
cdr3_aa: CASRAEDIASYEQYF
clone_size: NA
j_call: TRBJ2-7
v_call: TRBV5-1
d_call: NA

cdr3_nt: TGCGCCAGCAGCCAAGGACGCTCAATGAACACTGAAGCTTTCTTT
cdr3_aa: CASSQGRSMNTEAFF
clone_size: NA
j_call: TRBJ1-1
v_call: TRBV4-3
d_call: NA

cdr3_nt: TGTGCCTGGAGTCCCACACCGAGCAATCAGCCCCAGCATTTT
cdr3_aa: CAWSPTPSNQPQHF
clone_size: few
j_call: TRBJ1-5
v_call: TRBV30
d_call: NA

cdr3_nt: TGCGCCAGCAGCTTTCCCGGGACATACTCCTACGAGCAGTACTTC
cdr3_aa: CASSFPGTYSYEQYF
clone_size: once
j_call: TRBJ2-7
v_call: TRBV5-1
d_call: NA

cdr3_nt: TGTGCCACCAGTGATTTTATGGTCGAGGGACTAGCGGTGACAGATACGCAGTATTTT
cdr3_aa: CATSDFMVEGLAVTDTQYF
clone_size: NA
j_call: TRBJ2-3
v_call: TRBV24-1
d_call: TRBD2

cdr3_nt: TGTGCCAGCAAACGAGGGACGGACACCGGGGAGCTGTTTTTT
cdr3_aa: CASKRGTDTGELFF
clone_size: NA
j_call: TRBJ2-2
v_call: TRBV2
d_call: NA

cdr3_nt: TGTGCCAGCAGTTACTCGCCCGCGGGGGAGCAGTACTTC
cdr3_aa: CASSYSPAGEQYF
clone_size: NA
j_call: TRBJ2-7
v_call: TRBV6-6
d_call: NA

cdr3_nt: TGTGCCAGCAGCCTGCGCCAGAGTGGCTACACCTTC
cdr3_aa: CASSLRQSGYTF
clone_size: NA
j_call: TRBJ1-2
v_call: TRBV3-1
d_call: NA

cdr3_nt: TGTGCCACCAGTGTGGACGGGCGGAATGGAGAGACCCAGTACTTC
cdr3_aa: CATSVDGRNGETQYF
clone_size: NA
j_call: TRBJ2-5
v_call: TRBV24-1
d_call: NA

cdr3_nt: TGTGCCAGCAGTTCCACCACGGGGCGGCATGGCTACACCTTC
cdr3_aa: CASSSTTGRHGYTF
clone_size: few
j_call: TRBJ1-2
v_call: TRBV12-3/TRBV12-4
d_call: NA

cdr3_nt: TGTGCCAGCAGCACGTGGACTCCAGAGACCCAGTACTTC
cdr3_aa: CASSTWTPETQYF
clone_size: NA
j_call: TRBJ2-5
v_call: TRBV7-9
d_call: NA

cdr3_nt: TGTGCCAGCAGCGTAGGTGGTAATTCACCCCTCCACTTT
cdr3_aa: CASSVGGNSPLHF
clone_size: few
j_call: TRBJ1-6
v_call: TRBV9
d_call: NA

cdr3_nt: TGTGCCAGCAACCGACAGGGAACCATCTACGAGCAGTACTTC
cdr3_aa: CASNRQGTIYEQYF
clone_size: NA
j_call: TRBJ2-7
v_call: TRBV12-3/TRBV12-4
d_call: TRBD1

cdr3_nt: TGTGCCAGCAGTCGAGGGGGGGACAGGGGAAAATACGAGCAGTACTTC
cdr3_aa: CASSRGGDRGKYEQYF
clone_size: once
j_call: TRBJ2-7
v_call: TRBV27
d_call: TRBD1

cdr3_nt: TGTGCCAGCAGTAAAGCGGGGCCTTCCACGGGTACGCAGTATTTT
cdr3_aa: CASSKAGPSTGTQYF
clone_size: few
j_call: TRBJ2-3
v_call: TRBV2
d_call: TRBD2

cdr3_nt: TGTGCCAGCAGCCGTAGCGAGACCCCCTACGAGCAGTACTTC
cdr3_aa: CASSRSETPYEQYF
clone_size: few
j_call: TRBJ2-7
v_call: TRBV7-9
d_call: NA

cdr3_nt: TGTGCCAGCAGCTTAGCCGACCGCCGCTACGAGCAGTACTTC
cdr3_aa: CASSLADRRYEQYF
clone_size: NA
j_call: TRBJ2-7
v_call: TRBV13
d_call: NA

cdr3_nt: TGCGCCAGCGGGGGGAGTCGCCCGGGCAAGTCCTACAATGAGCAGTTCTTC
cdr3_aa: CASGGSRPGKSYNEQFF
clone_size: NA
j_call: TRBJ2-1
v_call: TRBV5-1
d_call: NA

cdr3_nt: TGTGCCAGCAGTGACTCGAAACGGGGGGGGCCAGATACGCAGTATTTT
cdr3_aa: CASSDSKRGGPDTQYF
clone_size: NA
j_call: TRBJ2-3
v_call: TRBV6-4
d_call: TRBD2

cdr3_nt: TGCGCCAGCCGACTCGCTGCGGGGGATACAGCTAACTATGGCTACACCTTC
cdr3_aa: CASRLAAGDTANYGYTF
clone_size: NA
j_call: TRBJ1-2
v_call: TRBV5-1
d_call: NA

cdr3_nt: TGTGCCAGCAGCCTCAGGACAGGGGGCTTAACGGACAATGAGCAGTTCTTC
cdr3_aa: CASSLRTGGLTDNEQFF
clone_size: NA
j_call: TRBJ2-1
v_call: TRBV7-8
d_call: TRBD1

cdr3_nt: TGCAGCGTTGCGGCGGACGGTATCTACAATGAGCAGTTCTTC
cdr3_aa: CSVAADGIYNEQFF
clone_size: NA
j_call: TRBJ2-1
v_call: TRBV29-1
d_call: NA

cdr3_nt: TGTGCCAGCAGCTTAGCCCTAGCGACAGATACGCAGTATTTT
cdr3_aa: CASSLALATDTQYF
clone_size: few
j_call: TRBJ2-3
v_call: TRBV7-2
d_call: NA

cdr3_nt: TGTGCCAGCAGCGTAGAAGGGCCGGGCCGCAAAAACATTCAGTACTTC
cdr3_aa: CASSVEGPGRKNIQYF
clone_size: NA
j_call: TRBJ2-4
v_call: TRBV9
d_call: NA

cdr3_nt: TGTGCCACCAGTGACAATCTCTCGGGCTCTATCTACGAGCAGTACTTC
cdr3_aa: CATSDNLSGSIYEQYF
clone_size: NA
j_call: TRBJ2-7
v_call: TRBV24-1
d_call: NA

cdr3_nt: TGTGCCAGCAGTTCCATGCTGGCGGCGCGCGAGCAGTACTTC
cdr3_aa: CASSSMLAAREQYF
clone_size: NA
j_call: TRBJ2-7
v_call: TRBV12-3/TRBV12-4
d_call: NA

cdr3_nt: TGTGCCAGCACCTCCCCTCCGGAGACCCAGTACTTC
cdr3_aa: CASTSPPETQYF
clone_size: few
j_call: TRBJ2-5
v_call: TRBV7-2
d_call: NA

cdr3_nt: TGCAGCGTTGAAGGCAGGAACTCTGGAAACACCATATATTTT
cdr3_aa: CSVEGRNSGNTIYF
clone_size: few
j_call: TRBJ1-3
v_call: TRBV29-1
d_call: NA